The 7 T cell receptor beta chains presented below share a single source sample, sequenced in a study of beta chain features in type 1 diabetes. The antigens for these receptors are not known. Findings and limits, study-wide: Researchers report that Type 1 diabetes patients had moderately but significantly shorter TCRB CDR3s across all four CD4+ subsets.

As every portion of the isolated RNA was reverse transcribed, the sequencing read expressed TCRB transcripts. Libraries were prepared by immunoSEQ multiplex PCR; TCRdb keeps only in-frame clonotypes and omits some of them. The profile shows around 710,000 clones, 12% of them singletons. The sequencing sample was made of naive CD4+ T cells from blood. These TCRs come from a man aged 25-40 years with type 1 diabetes.

The chain employs TRBV5-1 and TRBJ2-3, with D hard to call. The CDR3 runs 15 residues. Per the germline V gene, CDR1 is SGHRS and CDR2 is YFSETQ. Trimming left V 4 bases short and J 0 bases short, with 12 bases between. The CDR3 sequence: CASSPAPMSTDTQYF. The CDR3 DNA reads as TGCGCCAGCAGCCCCGCCCCGATGAGCACAGATACGCAGTATTTT.

In its sample, this clone was seen a few times. The CDR3 DNA reads TGTGCCAGCAGCGTAGATGGCTGGAGGGACAGCTCTGGAAACACCATATATTTT. Translating gives CASSVDGWRDSSGNTIYF. The chain employs TRBV9 and TRBJ1-3; 7 nucleotides match TRBD1. The CDR3 totals 18 residues. CDR1 and CDR2 from the germline V gene are SGDLS and YYNGEE. With V trimmed by 0 bases and J by 0 bases, 9 bases remained unmatched. Full variable domain (remainder filled in from reference TRBV9 and TRBJ1-3): DSGVTQTPKHLITATGQRVTLRCSPRSGDLSVYWYQQSLDQGLQFLIQYYNGEERAKGNILERFSAQQFPDLHSELNLSSLELGDSALYFCASSVDGWRDSSGNTIYFGEGSWLTVV.

This clone was seen a handful of times. The chain is built from TRBV28 and TRBJ2-2; no reliable D call. The CDR3 contains 15 residues. Between the trimmed V and J ends, which lost 3 bases and 3 bases, there was a span of 11 bases. Germline values: CDR1 MDHEN, CDR2 SYDVKM. CDR3 residues: CASSFIRSHTGELFF. CDR3 coding DNA: TGTGCCAGCAGTTTCATCCGCAGTCACACCGGGGAGCTGTTTTTT.

This clone was picked up a small number of times. V gene TRBV14 combines with J gene TRBJ1-6; D call uncertain. The V and J ends lost 3 bases and 0 bases respectively, with 12 bases between them. The CDR3 extends over 17 amino acids. Germline V gene lookup returns CDR1 SGHDN and CDR2 FVKESK. CDR3 sequence: CASSHRPSRSYNSPLHF. CDR3 DNA: TGTGCCAGCAGCCATCGACCGTCCCGCTCCTATAATTCACCCCTCCACTTT.

J is TRBJ1-6 and V is TRBV7-9; D unclear. The CDR3 has 14 residues. CDR1 and CDR2 (germline): SEHNR, FQNEAQ (reference sequence). With 2 bases removed from V and 7 bases from J, the gap between germline ends came to 9 bases. The CDR3, as DNA: TGTGCCAGCAGCTTACCGGCGGCCAATTCACCCCTCCACTTT. It translates to CASSLPAANSPLHF.

V and J are TRBV5-6 and TRBJ1-1, with D hard to call. V was pared by 3 bases and J by 7 bases, with 7 bases between. This CDR3 comprises 11 residues. CDR1 and CDR2 from the germline V gene are SGHDT and YYEEEE. The CDR3 region is CASSYDGEAFF. CDR3 coding DNA: TGTGCCAGCAGCTACGACGGTGAAGCTTTCTTT.

The chain employs TRBV25-1 and TRBJ2-7; D is undetermined. Looked up from germline, CDR1 is MGHDK and CDR2 is SYGVNS. The length of the CDR3 is 14 residues. Trimming took 1 base from V and 2 from J, leaving 9 bases between them. CDR3 amino acids: CASSESISPYEQYF. CDR3 in DNA: TGTGCCAGCAGTGAATCAATTTCCCCCTACGAGCAGTACTTC.